This entry lists 18 T cell receptor beta chains sequenced from one sample in a study of shared clonotypes between healthy human individuals. The protocol was immunoSEQ multiplex PCR, while the TCRdb copy is restricted to in-frame clones and leaves out a portion. The repertoire consists of over a million clones, with around four fifths occurring once and the leading ten covering 1.4% to 1.5%. Sequencing used memory CD4+ T cells sorted from blood. Noted subset: CD45RA-negative fraction. All receptors come from a man younger than 30 in good health.

The DNA of the CDR3 is TGCGCCAGCAGCTTGGAGGGGGGAACGGAGACCCAGTACTTC. The encoded protein is CASSLEGGTETQYF. The chain is built from TRBV5-1 and TRBJ2-5; D tentatively reads TRBD1 or TRBD2 (6 bases each). The germline CDR1 and CDR2 sequences are SGHRS and YFSETQ. The CDR3 covers 14 residues. V gave up 0 bases and J gave up 5 bases, with 11 bases separating them.

This clone was counted many times. The V call is TRBV28, the J call TRBJ2-7; 7 bases align to TRBD1. There are 16 residues in the CDR3. Trimming removed 4 bases from V and 0 bases from J; junction bases left unmatched: 9. CDR1 and CDR2 from the germline V gene are MDHEN and SYDVKM. CDR3 sequence reads: CASSSTGAVNSYEQYF. DNA for the CDR3: TGTGCCAGCAGTTCAACAGGGGCCGTAAACTCCTACGAGCAGTACTTC.

The V call is TRBV5-1, the J call TRBJ2-5; either TRBD1 or TRBD2 may fit D (5 bases each). CDR1 is SGHRS, CDR2 YFSETQ, per germline. Trimming pared 0 bases from V and 5 bases from J, leaving 17 bases between. This CDR3 spans 16 amino acids. This CDR3 is CASSLGGVTGLETQYF. The CDR3 DNA is TGCGCCAGCAGCTTGGGAGGGGTGACCGGTCTGGAGACCCAGTACTTC.

The chain is built from TRBV30 and TRBJ1-6; TRBD1 aligns across 7 bases. This CDR3 is built from 17 residues. Germline V gives CDR1 GTSNPN, CDR2 SVGIG (reference sequence). Trimming took 2 bases from V and 7 from J; bases not matched to a gene: 14. The CDR3 spells CAWSRAGTQGGNSPLHF. CDR3 bases: TGTGCCTGGAGTCGTGCAGGGACCCAGGGGGGGAATTCACCCCTCCACTTT.

The chain employs TRBV10-3 and TRBJ1-6; 10 bases are shared with TRBD1. This CDR3 has 14 amino acids. Germline loops: CDR1 ENHRY, CDR2 SYGVKD. The junction had 5 bases not matched to a gene; V was cut back by 10 bases and J by 5 bases. CDR3 amino acids: CASHGTGDNSPLHF. The CDR3 region has the DNA TGTGCCAGCCACGGGACAGGGGATAATTCACCCCTCCACTTT.

This clone showed up many times. The rearrangement joins TRBV4-3 to TRBJ2-2; D call uncertain. CDR1 is LGHNA and CDR2 is YSLEER in the germline V gene. This CDR3 has 10 amino acids. V was clipped by 10 bases and J by 5 bases, with 5 bases between them. CDR3 in amino acids: CAKTTGELFF. CDR3 nucleotides: TGCGCCAAGACAACCGGGGAGCTGTTTTTT.

This clone was seen once. A much larger clone is a single base away; this may be a read error. J is TRBJ1-3 and V is TRBV11-2, with a possible D match to TRBD1 (5 bases). The CDR3 totals 13 residues. Germline loops: CDR1 SGHAT, CDR2 FQNNGV. Trimming left V 4 bases short and J 4 bases short, with 8 bases between. The CDR3 reads CASSSYRGNTIYF. As DNA, the CDR3 is TGTGCCAGCAGCTCCTACAGGGGAAACACCATATATTTT.

The chain carries TRBV10-2 and TRBJ2-3, with 9 positions matching TRBD2. Germline V lookup: CDR1 WSHSY, CDR2 SAAADI. The CDR3 runs 15 residues. The trim removed 0 bases at V and 3 bases at J, leaving 1 base unmatched. CDR3 in amino acids: CASSESAGGTDTQYF. The CDR3 DNA sequence: TGCGCCAGCAGTGAGTCAGCGGGAGGAACAGATACGCAGTATTTT.

The CDR3 loop is CAIEVAGRYNEQFF. DNA of the CDR3: TGTGCCATCGAAGTAGCGGGGAGATACAATGAGCAGTTCTTC. V is TRBV2 and J is TRBJ2-1; 8 bases are a match to TRBD2. The length of the CDR3 is 14 residues. CDR1 SNHLY and CDR2 FYNNEI come from the germline V gene. V lost 10 bases, J lost 4 bases, and 9 bases stayed unmatched. Filled out from reference TRBV2 and TRBJ2-1, the complete variable domain reads EPEVTQTPSHQVTQMGQEVILRCVPISNHLYFYWYRQILGQKVEFLVSFYNNEISEKSEIFDDQFSVERPDGSNFTLKIRSTKLEDSAMYFCAIEVAGRYNEQFFGPGTRLTVL.

This chain links TRBV7-2 with TRBJ1-1; 9 bases agree with TRBD1. Germline CDR1 reads SGHTA; CDR2 reads FQGNSA. The CDR3 is 18 amino acids. The J segment lost 2 bases and the V segment lost 5 bases, leaving 15 bases of the junction unmatched. The CDR3 protein is CASSRTGGAYFANTEAFF. The CDR3 nucleotides are TGTGCCAGCAGCCGAACAGGGGGCGCGTACTTCGCAAACACTGAAGCTTTCTTT.

This chain links TRBV28 with TRBJ1-5; D not resolved. Germline-derived CDR1 and CDR2 are MDHEN and SYDVKM. V shed 1 base and J shed 5 bases, with 6 bases lying between them. The CDR3 spans 13 residues. Here the CDR3 DNA reads TGTGCCAGCAGTTTATTAGGCGATCAGCCCCAGCATTTT. This translates into CASSLLGDQPQHF.

The chain is built from TRBV19 and TRBJ2-7, with 8 bases matching TRBD1. V shed 5 bases, J shed 1 base, and the junction held 4 bases outside the gene matches. This CDR3 is built from 14 residues. Germline V gene sequence: CDR1 LNHDA, CDR2 SQIVND (reference sequence). CDR3 coding DNA: TGTGCCAGTAGTGTCGGACAGGGTTCCTACGAGCAGTACTTC. Its translation is CASSVGQGSYEQYF.

The J gene is TRBJ1-1, the V gene TRBV9; 8 bases are shared with TRBD1. V lost 6 bases, J lost 6 bases, and 22 bases stayed unmatched. The CDR3 totals 18 residues. CDR1 and CDR2 (germline): SGDLS, YYNGEE. CDR3 in amino acids: CASTPLDRGGFGRAEAFF. CDR3 nucleotide sequence: TGTGCCAGCACCCCATTAGACAGGGGAGGTTTTGGTCGCGCTGAAGCTTTCTTT.

This clone was counted between two and nine times. The chain has TRBV7-2 and TRBJ1-5; weak D call: TRBD1 (6 bases). Germline V lookup: CDR1 SGHTA, CDR2 FQGNSA. Between the trimmed V and J ends, which lost 1 base and 2 bases, there was a span of 12 bases. The CDR3 extends over 16 amino acids. CDR3 sequence reads: CASSLVGGQGNQPQHF. DNA for the CDR3: TGTGCCAGCAGCTTAGTAGGGGGTCAGGGCAATCAGCCCCAGCATTTT.

This clone appeared once. A clone one base away is much larger, so this may be a read error. The sample contains more than one DNA sequence encoding this CDR3. V gene TRBV19 combines with J gene TRBJ2-1; the match to TRBD1 covers 7 bases. Germline-derived CDR1 and CDR2 are LNHDA and SQIVND (reference sequence). The CDR3 is made up of 14 amino acids. Unmatched junction bases numbered 8, after V lost 3 bases and J lost 9 bases. The CDR3 sequence: CASSIKQGLIEQFF. CDR3 coding DNA: TGTGCCAGTAGTATCAAACAGGGGTTGATTGAGCAGTTCTTC.

This chain connects TRBV7-8 to TRBJ2-5; either TRBD1 or TRBD2 may supply D (5 bases each). V gave up 11 bases and J gave up 2 bases, with 15 bases separating them. From germline, CDR1 is SGHVS and CDR2 FQNEAQ. The CDR3 spans 13 residues. The CDR3 DNA sequence: TGTGCCTCCGGGAAGACAGAACAAGAGACCCAGTACTTC. It codes for CASGKTEQETQYF. Based on the CDR3 plus reference TRBV7-8 and TRBJ2-5, the full variable domain is GAGVSQSPRYKVAKRGQDVALRCDPISGHVSLFWYQQALGQGPEFLTYFQNEAQLDKSGLPSDRFFAERPEGSVSTLKIQRTQQEDSAVYLCASGKTEQETQYFGPGTRLLVL.

This clone was counted only a few times. This chain uses TRBV29-1 with TRBJ2-7; D is unclear. V was pared by 3 bases and J by 0 bases, with 6 bases between. CDR3 length: 12 residues. Germline-derived CDR1 and CDR2 are SQVTM and ANQGSEA. This CDR3 reads CSVEGYSYEQYF. In DNA form, the CDR3 reads TGCAGCGTTGAGGGATACTCCTACGAGCAGTACTTC.

The chain couples TRBV5-8 to TRBJ2-5, with 9 nucleotides matching TRBD1. Germline V CDR1 and CDR2: SGHTS, YDEGEE. The trim removed 2 bases at V and 2 bases at J, leaving 1 base unmatched. The CDR3 contains 14 residues. This CDR3 is CASSLGQGQETQYF. CDR3 sequence (DNA): TGTGCCAGCAGCTTAGGACAGGGGCAAGAGACCCAGTACTTC.